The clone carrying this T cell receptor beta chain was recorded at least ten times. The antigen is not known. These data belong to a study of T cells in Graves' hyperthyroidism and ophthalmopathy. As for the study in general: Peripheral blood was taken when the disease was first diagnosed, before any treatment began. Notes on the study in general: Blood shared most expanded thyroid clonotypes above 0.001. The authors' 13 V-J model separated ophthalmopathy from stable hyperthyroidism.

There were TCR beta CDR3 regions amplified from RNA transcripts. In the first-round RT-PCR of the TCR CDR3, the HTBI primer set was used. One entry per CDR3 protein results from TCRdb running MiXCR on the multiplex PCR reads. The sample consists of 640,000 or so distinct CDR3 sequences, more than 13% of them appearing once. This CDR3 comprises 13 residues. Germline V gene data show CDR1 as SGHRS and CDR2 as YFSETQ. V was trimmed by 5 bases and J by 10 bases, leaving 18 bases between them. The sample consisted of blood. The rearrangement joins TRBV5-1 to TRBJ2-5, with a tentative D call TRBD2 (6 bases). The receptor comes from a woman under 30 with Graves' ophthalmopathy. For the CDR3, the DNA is TGCGCCAGCAGAAGGGACTCAGATTACTTCCAGTACTTC. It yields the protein CASRRDSDYFQYF. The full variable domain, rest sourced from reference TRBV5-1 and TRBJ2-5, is KAGVTQTPRYLIKTRGQQVTLSCSPISGHRSVSWYQQTPGQGLQFLFEYFSETQRNKGNFPGRFSGRQFSNSRSEMNVSTLELGDSALYLCASRRDSDYFQYFGPGTRLLVL.